The entry below gives a single T cell receptor beta chain sequence along with its context. No antigen is known for it. Base qualities are not recorded, but no much larger clone differs from it by a single base. TCRbeta CDR3 regions were amplified from genomic DNA using the immunoSEQ Assay, a bias-controlled multiplex PCR. Under the source paper's analysis protocol: Within the assay, amplification of reference gene primers was used to estimate how many nucleated cells each sample contained. To quantify the absolute abundance of each unique TCRbeta CDR3 rearrangement, sequence reads were collapsed and filtered. Productive Simpson clonality was computed per sample as the square root of Simpson's diversity index over productive rearrangements. TCRdb retrieved this table from immuneACCESS and kept in-frame rearrangements only. Not all clones are present; in checked studies, unresolved V genes account for under half, and no reason is known for the remainder. V, J and clone size are those of that table, while D and trimming were read from the DNA. The table for this sample lists about 190,000 clones; roughly 80% of them were counted only once. Around 19% of the sample is in the top ten clones.

This entry belongs to a study of blood T cell repertoires in COVID-19 (TCRdb year 2020). The study in broad terms: Samples covering the acute and convalescent phases of COVID-19 were provided by collaborators in the United States, Italy and Spain. The prospective study material was composed of cDNA or gDNA derived from T cells, B-cell-depleted T cells, or PBMCs. Deeply sampled blood TCRbeta repertoires from subjects exposed to, actively infected with, or recovered from COVID-19 were included in the dataset. The repertoires were released in a freely available public database meant as a resource for research on the immune response to SARS-CoV-2. The samples were drawn from two sources: the first 160 participants of the ongoing ImmuneRACE study, and 1,254 subjects contributed by 6 global collaborators. The sample metadata nearly always contained a de-identified subject ID, COVID-19 status, age in years and sex. Where HLA class I and class II types were available, the types were taken from metadata supplied by the sample provider, not from assay-based typing. Paper-wide results and their limitations: Clinical and demographic metadata were provided uncurated, with the amount varying by source and participant.

The CDR3 covers 13 residues, taking in both the cysteine and the phenylalanine. The entry retains the CDR3 DNA only, 39 bases that are in frame from base 1. CDR1 and CDR2 were assigned from the germline V gene as SGHNT and YENEEA. Deletion took 6 bases off V and 1 base off J, with a span of 6 bases between the germline ends. Collaborating institutions collected whole blood in K2EDTA tubes following their own protocols. Collaborator samples were shipped for TCRbeta analysis as frozen whole blood, isolated PBMCs, or DNA extracted from either sample type. The source is a human donor in a cohort sampled during active COVID-19. Recombination linked TRBV11-3 to TRBJ2-2; 5 matching bases give a weak D call of TRBD1. Sample: peripheral blood. The nucleotide sequence reads as follows: TGTGCCAGCAGAGGGGAGAACACCGGGGAGCTGTTTTTT. It codes for CASRGENTGELFF.